Sequencing of this TCR beta chain was carried out in a study of blood T cell repertoires in COVID-19. Across the study: The origin of the acute and convalescent COVID-19 samples was the United States, Italy and Spain.

Grouping used clinical history reported by participants in a survey and questionnaire. All recovered Cohort 3 donors got two negative PCRs, got clearance, or saw symptom resolution. In the original workflow: For nucleated cells, counts were estimated from reference gene primer amplification. The repertoire was sequenced with immunoSEQ multiplex PCR; TCRdb's copy has only in-frame clones and lacks some. That table furnishes V, J and clone size, whereas the DNA furnished D and trimming. Found here are some 130,000 clones, 75% to 90% of them singletons; the top ten hold about 2.5%. Germline CDR1 is SGHVS and CDR2 is FNYEAQ. Trimming at V came to 6 bases and at J to 4 bases, leaving 5 bases not matched to a gene. The CDR3 is made up of 13 amino acids. This clone was counted between two and nine times.

The receptor was isolated from a woman in her forties or fifties who had recovered from COVID-19. Sequencing input: PBMCs or T cells enriched from blood (not recorded which). The chain combines TRBV7-6 with TRBJ1-1; TRBD1 matches at 7 bases. The CDR3 nucleotides are TGTGCCAGCAGGGACAGGTCTGGCACTGAAGCTTTCTTT. It is translated as CASRDRSGTEAFF. Drawing the rest from reference TRBV7-6 and TRBJ1-1, the complete variable domain is GAGVSQSPRYKVTKRGQDVALRCDPISGHVSLYWYRQALGQGPEFLTYFNYEAQQDKSGLPNDRFSAERPEGSISTLTIQRTEQRDSAMYRCASRDRSGTEAFFGQGTRLTVV.